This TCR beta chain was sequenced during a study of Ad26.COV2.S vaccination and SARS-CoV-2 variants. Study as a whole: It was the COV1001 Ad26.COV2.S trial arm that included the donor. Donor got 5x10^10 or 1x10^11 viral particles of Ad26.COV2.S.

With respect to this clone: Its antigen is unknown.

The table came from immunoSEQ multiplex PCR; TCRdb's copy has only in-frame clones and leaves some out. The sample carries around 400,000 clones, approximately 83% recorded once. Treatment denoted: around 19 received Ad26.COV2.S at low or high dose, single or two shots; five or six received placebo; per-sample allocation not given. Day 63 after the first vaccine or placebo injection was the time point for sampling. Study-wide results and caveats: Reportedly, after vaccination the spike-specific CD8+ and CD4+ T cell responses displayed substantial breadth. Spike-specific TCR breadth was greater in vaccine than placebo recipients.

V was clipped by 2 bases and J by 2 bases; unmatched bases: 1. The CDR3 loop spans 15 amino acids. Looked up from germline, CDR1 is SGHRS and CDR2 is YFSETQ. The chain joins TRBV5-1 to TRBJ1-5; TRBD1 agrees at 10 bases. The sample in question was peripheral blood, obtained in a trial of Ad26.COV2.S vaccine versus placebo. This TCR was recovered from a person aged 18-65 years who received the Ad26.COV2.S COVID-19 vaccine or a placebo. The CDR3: CASSFGTGGNQPQHF. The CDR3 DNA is TGCGCCAGCAGCTTTGGGACAGGGGGCAATCAGCCCCAGCATTTT.